The entry below describes one TCR beta chain. After removal of 1 base from V and 5 bases from J, the junction contained 13 bases not matched to a gene. Per the germline V gene, CDR1 is SQVTM and CDR2 is ANQGSEA. CDR3 length: 16 amino acids. This record belongs to a study of shared clonotypes between healthy human individuals. Partitioning of CD4+ cells yielded a CD45RA+ naive subset and a CD45RA-negative memory subset. Execution of the assay was at deep level. TCRdb's copy holds only in-frame clones and misses some; the assay was immunoSEQ multiplex PCR. Here the sample spans a few hundred thousand clones, 50% to 80% being singletons.

Sequenced material: memory CD4+ T cells sorted from blood. Noted subset: CD45RA-negative fraction. This sequence joins TRBV29-1 and TRBJ2-5; 7 nucleotides agree with TRBD1. The receptor was isolated from a man aged 25-40 years in good health. CDR3 sequence reads: CSVEGIGGTSAETQYF. The CDR3 region has the DNA TGCAGCGTTGAAGGTATAGGGGGCACCTCCGCGGAGACCCAGTACTTC. The full variable domain, with the rest looked up from reference TRBV29-1 and TRBJ2-5, is SAVISQKPSRDICQRGTSLTIQCQVDSQVTMMFWYRQQPGQSLTLIATANQGSEATYESGFVIDKFPISRPNLTFSTLTVSNMSPEDSSIYLCSVEGIGGTSAETQYFGPGTRLLVL.